Sequencing of this T cell receptor beta chain was carried out in a study of shared clonotypes between healthy human individuals. Study results and caveats: Clonotypes shared by all four sorted-subset donors had higher generation probabilities than non-shared clonotypes.

The germline CDR1 and CDR2 sequences are SGHNT and YYREEE (reference sequence). The CDR3 loop spans 14 amino acids. Germline trimming cut 4 bases from V and 8 bases from J; bases unmatched to any gene: 2. Profiled with immunoSEQ multiplex PCR; TCRdb holds only in-frame clones, not every one. The sample contains roughly 2.6 million clones, approximately 92% of which appear only once. With respect to this clone: The target antigen is unknown.

The source of this sequence is a man younger than 35 in good health. Sample: naive CD4+ T cells sorted from blood. Subset described: CD45RA+ positively selected. The V call is TRBV5-4, the J call TRBJ2-1, with TRBD2 identical over 14 bases. CDR3 nucleotide sequence: TGTGCCAGCAGCCAGGGACTAGCGGGAGATGAGCAGTTCTTC. Translation: CASSQGLAGDEQFF.